These 14 T cell receptor beta chains came from one sample sequenced in a study of T-cell reconstitution after alpha-beta-depleted transplantation in children. Construction of the TCRbeta library involved unique molecular identifiers. In TCRdb, the PCR reads were re-called with MiXCR into one record per CDR3 protein. The table records 700,000 to 950,000 distinct CDR3 sequences, 15% to 20% of them present only once. The material was PBMCs, mostly from graft donor cells, obtained 360 days after TCRalphabeta/CD19-depleted stem cell transplant. Receptor source: a male patient aged 10 to 17 who had a stem cell transplant for acute lymphoblastic leukemia, so the T cells may come from the graft donor.

The CDR3 reads CAARQGLTYEQYF. Written as DNA, the CDR3 is TGTGCCGCCCGCCAGGGTCTCACCTACGAGCAGTACTTC. The V call is TRBV28, the J call TRBJ2-7; a weak D match, TRBD1 (5 bases). The CDR3 totals 13 residues. The V gene's germline CDR1 is MDHEN and CDR2 SYDVKM. The V end lost 11 bases, the J end lost 2 bases, and 16 bases lay between the germline ends.

This clonotype was recorded many times. The genes are TRBV5-1 and TRBJ2-1, with D possibly matching TRBD2 (6 bases). Trimming left V 2 bases short and J 2 bases short, with 11 bases between. Germline CDR1 and CDR2: SGHRS and YFSETQ. This CDR3 comprises 15 residues. CDR3 DNA: TGCGCCAGCAGCTTTTGGGGCGGGACCTACAATGAGCAGTTCTTC. Translation: CASSFWGGTYNEQFF.

In its sample, this clonotype was seen many times. The rearrangement joins TRBV20-1 to TRBJ2-3; D is possibly TRBD1 or TRBD2 (5 bases each). The V gene lost 2 bases and the J gene lost 1 base, with 10 bases spanning the gap. The CDR3 is 14 residues long. The germline CDR1 and CDR2 sequences are DFQATT and SNEGSKA (reference sequence). Written as DNA, the CDR3 is TGCAGTGCTAGATTGAGGGGCGGCACAGATACGCAGTATTTT. It is translated as CSARLRGGTDTQYF.

J is TRBJ2-3 and V is TRBV9, with D perhaps matching TRBD1 or TRBD2 (5 bases each). Trimming cost V 5 bases and J 2 bases, with 9 bases left between them. This CDR3 spans 13 amino acids. Germline V gives CDR1 SGDLS, CDR2 YYNGEE. The CDR3 spells CASRGRYTDTQYF. In DNA, the CDR3 is TGTGCCAGCAGGGGACGGTACACAGATACGCAGTATTTT. Supplemented by reference TRBV9 and TRBJ2-3, the full variable domain reads DSGVTQTPKHLITATGQRVTLRCSPRSGDLSVYWYQQSLDQGLQFLIQYYNGEERAKGNILERFSAQQFPDLHSELNLSSLELGDSALYFCASRGRYTDTQYFGPGTRLTVL.

This clonotype was counted between two and nine times. The genes are TRBV5-1 and TRBJ2-7; 7 nucleotides line up with TRBD2. Germline V gives CDR1 SGHRS, CDR2 YFSETQ. This CDR3 is 12 amino acids long. The V segment lost 2 bases and the J segment 10 bases; nucleotides outside the gene matches: 6. The CDR3 reads CASSFGEGGQYF. CDR3 bases: TGCGCCAGCAGCTTCGGGGAGGGAGGACAGTACTTC.

The rearrangement uses TRBV29-1 and TRBJ2-7; D is unclear. The CDR3 runs to 10 residues. The germline gives CDR1 SQVTM, CDR2 ANQGSEA. Trimming cost V 6 bases and J 3 bases, with 6 bases left between them. The CDR3: CSVWDYEQYF. CDR3 DNA sequence: TGCAGCGTCTGGGACTACGAGCAGTACTTC.

The chain has TRBV7-8 and TRBJ2-3; D is unresolved. V shed 2 bases and J shed 9 bases, with 6 bases lying between them. This CDR3 is 11 amino acids long. CDR1 is SGHVS, CDR2 FQNEAQ, per germline. The CDR3 loop reads CASSLQVTQYF. CDR3 DNA: TGTGCCAGCAGCTTACAGGTCACGCAGTATTTT.

The chain employs TRBV4-1 and TRBJ2-1; D possibly corresponds to TRBD1 (5 bases). The CDR3 has 13 residues. Trimming shortened V by 1 base and J by 6 bases, and 7 bases separated the two germline ends. The V gene's germline CDR1 is MGHRA and CDR2 YSYEKL. The CDR3 region is CASSQARGNEQFF. As DNA, the CDR3 is TGCGCCAGCAGCCAAGCAAGGGGCAATGAGCAGTTCTTC.

The J gene is TRBJ2-3, the V gene TRBV11-2; D uncertain. This CDR3 is built from 15 residues. Germline loops: CDR1 SGHAT, CDR2 FQNNGV. V was clipped by 0 bases and J by 4 bases, with 11 bases between them. The CDR3 nucleotides are TGTGCCAGCAGCTTAGATCGAGGAATAGCAGATACGCAGTATTTT. As protein: CASSLDRGIADTQYF.

This clonotype was observed a handful of times. The chain uses TRBV13 and TRBJ2-5; the match to TRBD2 covers 11 bases. Trimming at V came to 5 bases and at J to 5 bases, leaving 7 bases not matched to a gene. The CDR3 spans 15 residues. Germline CDR1 PRHDT, CDR2 FYEKMQ (reference sequence). The CDR3 protein is CASSATSGIGETQYF. CDR3 sequence (DNA): TGTGCCAGCAGCGCGACTAGCGGGATAGGGGAGACCCAGTACTTC.

In this sample, this clonotype turned up many times. V and J are TRBV5-1 and TRBJ2-3; weak D call: TRBD2 (7 bases). The CDR3 is 16 amino acids. Trimming shortened V by 7 bases and J by 7 bases, and 25 bases separated the two germline ends. Per the germline V gene, CDR1 is SGHRS and CDR2 is YFSETQ. The CDR3 region has the DNA TGCGCCAGCCATCTCGGGGGGCCCCTCGCACAGAATACGCAGTATTTT. This gives the protein CASHLGGPLAQNTQYF. Complete variable domain (other parts from reference TRBV5-1 and TRBJ2-3): KAGVTQTPRYLIKTRGQQVTLSCSPISGHRSVSWYQQTPGQGLQFLFEYFSETQRNKGNFPGRFSGRQFSNSRSEMNVSTLELGDSALYLCASHLGGPLAQNTQYFGPGTRLTVL.

This chain joins TRBV4-1 and TRBJ2-5; D may be TRBD2 (5 bases). CDR1 and CDR2 from the germline V gene are MGHRA and YSYEKL. This CDR3 contains 15 residues. The germline V and J ends were trimmed by 3 bases and 2 bases, with 13 bases remaining between them. The DNA for the CDR3 is TGCGCCAGCAGCCAGAATTGGCTAGCACAAGAGACCCAGTACTTC. Protein product: CASSQNWLAQETQYF.

DNA of the CDR3: TGTGCCAGCAGTTTCGGGGGGCGTTATCAGCCCCAGCATTTT. Amino acids: CASSFGGRYQPQHF. The chain joins TRBV27 to TRBJ1-5, with TRBD1 as a possible D gene (6 bases). The V end lost 3 bases, the J end lost 5 bases, and 11 bases lay between the germline ends. The CDR3 runs to 14 residues. Germline-derived CDR1 and CDR2 are MNHEY and SMNVEV (reference sequence).

This clonotype was seen more than once but under ten times. CDR3 sequence reads: CVGLAGGPTTLCSYNEQFF. CDR3 bases: TGTGTCGGGCTAGCGGGAGGGCCCACCACCCTTTGCTCCTACAATGAGCAGTTCTTC. V gene TRBV10-3 combines with J gene TRBJ2-1; 12 bases fit TRBD2. The CDR3 spans 19 residues. Germline CDR1 and CDR2: ENHRY and SYGVKD.